The 24 T cell receptor beta chains listed next were all sequenced from one sample in a study of cytomegalovirus exposure and HLA in healthy donors. This PCR relied on a set of 60 Vbeta primers and 13 Jbeta primers. Sequencing was performed with immunoSEQ multiplex PCR; in TCRdb, only in-frame clones are kept and a portion is missing. The data contain more than 100,000 clones, 75% to 85% of them singletons. Sequencing used PBMCs. The source is a man aged 40-49 years in good health and CMV-seronegative.

The V gene is TRBV15, the J gene TRBJ2-7; 10 bases are a match to TRBD2. This CDR3 has 15 residues. The ends lost 0 bases at V and 2 bases at J; junction bases unmatched: 1. Germline loops: CDR1 LNHNV, CDR2 YYDKDF (reference sequence). This CDR3 reads CATSRELAGAYEQYF. CDR3 DNA: TGTGCCACCAGCAGAGAGCTAGCGGGGGCCTACGAGCAGTACTTC.

The chain combines TRBV6-1 with TRBJ1-6, with D possibly being TRBD1 (5 bases). Trimming removed 1 base from V and 3 bases from J, with 13 bases in between. From germline, CDR1 is MNHNS and CDR2 SASEGT. The CDR3 sequence is 17 residues long. CDR3 region: CASSEGGSLSYNSPLHF. Written as DNA, the CDR3 is TGTGCCAGCAGTGAAGGGGGCAGTCTCAGCTATAATTCACCCCTCCACTTT.

The chain couples TRBV7-8 to TRBJ2-1; TRBD1 matches at 11 bases. V was pared by 5 bases and J by 3 bases, with 3 bases of the junction left unmatched. CDR3 length equals 15 residues. CDR1 is SGHVS, CDR2 FQNEAQ, per germline. CDR3 in amino acids: CASSTGTGGYNEQFF. The CDR3 nucleotides read TGTGCCAGCAGCACCGGGACAGGGGGCTACAATGAGCAGTTCTTC.

The V gene is TRBV7-9, the J gene TRBJ1-1; D possibly corresponds to TRBD1 (6 bases). V dropped 5 bases and J dropped 1 base, with 20 bases sitting between them. Germline V gene sequence: CDR1 SEHNR, CDR2 FQNEAQ (reference sequence). CDR3 length equals 17 residues. CDR3 residues: CASSDRSFIRGNTEAFF. CDR3 coding DNA: TGTGCCAGCAGCGACAGAAGCTTCATCAGGGGGAACACTGAAGCTTTCTTT.

The chain combines TRBV7-2 with TRBJ1-1, with 8 nucleotides matching TRBD1. The germline gives CDR1 SGHTA, CDR2 FQGNSA. This CDR3 has 15 residues. V lost 6 bases, J lost 7 bases, and 13 bases stayed unmatched. The CDR3 loop is CASSNKYRGFIEAFF. The CDR3 nucleotides read TGTGCCAGCAGTAACAAATACAGGGGGTTTATTGAAGCTTTCTTT.

The chain employs TRBV5-4 and TRBJ2-7, with 7 bases identical to TRBD2. The germline CDR1 and CDR2 sequences are SGHNT and YYREEE (reference sequence). The CDR3 is 12 amino acids. The CDR3 is CASHGGAYEQYF. The CDR3 DNA is TGTGCGTCGCATGGGGGGGCCTACGAGCAGTACTTC. The whole variable domain, remainder taken from reference TRBV5-4 and TRBJ2-7, is ETGVTQSPTHLIKTRGQQVTLRCSSQSGHNTVSWYQQALGQGPQFIFQYYREEENGRGNFPPRFSGLQFPNYSSELNVNALELDDSALYLCASHGGAYEQYFGPGTRLTVT.

This clone appeared a single time. CDR3 region: CASSSGGGTEAFF. The CDR3, as DNA: TGTGCCAGCAGTTCAGGGGGTGGAACTGAAGCTTTCTTT. The chain combines TRBV19 with TRBJ1-1; 7 bases are a match to TRBD1. V dropped 9 bases and J dropped 5; count of bases not matched to a gene: 9. The CDR3 totals 13 residues. Germline CDR1 reads LNHDA; CDR2 reads SQIVND (reference sequence).

The chain employs TRBV6-5 and TRBJ2-7; 9 bases map to TRBD2. CDR1 is MNHEY and CDR2 is SVGAGI in the germline V gene. The J segment lost 6 bases and the V segment lost 2 bases, leaving 5 bases of the junction unmatched. CDR3 length equals 14 residues. In DNA, the CDR3 is TGTGCCAGCAGTTACGCGGGGGGGCCCATCGAGCAGTACTTC. Protein: CASSYAGGPIEQYF.

Of note for this clone: Within the sample, other DNA sequences also encode this same CDR3. In DNA, the CDR3 is TGTGCCAGCAGCTTTAGCGAGAACACTGAAGCTTTCTTT. Amino acid sequence: CASSFSENTEAFF. The V gene is TRBV11-2, the J gene TRBJ1-1; D gene uncertain. Germline V CDR1 and CDR2: SGHAT, FQNNGV. The CDR3 consists of 13 residues. V dropped 3 bases and J dropped 1 base, with 6 bases sitting between them.

CDR3 in DNA: TGTGCCAGCAGTTTATCCTCCGGGACAGGGCCTTACGAGCAGTACTTC. Translation gives CASSLSSGTGPYEQYF. The chain has TRBV28 and TRBJ2-7; 9 nucleotides match TRBD1. V shed 1 base and J 4 bases; nucleotides not matched to a gene: 8. Germline CDR1 is MDHEN and CDR2 is SYDVKM. The CDR3 length is 16 residues. Full variable domain (missing parts from reference TRBV28 and TRBJ2-7): DVKVTQSSRYLVKRTGEKVFLECVQDMDHENMFWYRQDPGLGLRLIYFSYDVKMKEKGDIPEGYSVSREKKERFSLILESASTNQTSMYLCASSLSSGTGPYEQYFGPGTRLTVT.

J is TRBJ1-3 and V is TRBV5-4, with D unclear. The CDR3 has 16 amino acids. V was trimmed by 4 bases and J by 0 bases, leaving 14 bases between them. Germline V gene lookup returns CDR1 SGHNT and CDR2 YYREEE (reference sequence). Here the CDR3 DNA reads TGTGCCAGCAGCCCGGGAGGTATGGCCTCTGGAAACACCATATATTTT. This encodes CASSPGGMASGNTIYF.

V and J are TRBV5-1 and TRBJ2-3; tentatively, D is TRBD1 (5 bases). V was cut by 1 base and J by 0 bases, with 9 bases left in between. Looked up from germline, CDR1 is SGHRS and CDR2 is YFSETQ. This CDR3 region has 15 residues. CDR3 sequence (DNA): TGCGCCAGCAGCTTGCAGGACACTAGCACAGATACGCAGTATTTT. As protein: CASSLQDTSTDTQYF.

The chain couples TRBV7-8 to TRBJ1-3; D unresolved. V lost 5 bases and J lost 6, with 8 bases in between. Germline V lookup: CDR1 SGHVS, CDR2 FQNEAQ. The CDR3 sequence is 12 residues long. In nucleotides, the CDR3 is TGTGCCAGCAGCCCAGACTTAAACACCATATATTTT. As protein: CASSPDLNTIYF.

J is TRBJ2-7 and V is TRBV10-2; the D gene is possibly TRBD2 (6 bases). The length of the CDR3 is 11 residues. V was trimmed by 8 bases and J by 4 bases, leaving 9 bases between them. Germline values: CDR1 WSHSY, CDR2 SAAADI. CDR3 in amino acids: CASSGGYEQYF. The CDR3 DNA is TGCGCCAGCTCCGGGGGTTACGAGCAGTACTTC.

The CDR3 region is CASSSDRGWETQYF. The CDR3 DNA is TGTGCCAGCAGCTCCGACAGGGGATGGGAGACCCAGTACTTC. The gene calls are TRBV7-9 and TRBJ2-5; 8 bases match TRBD1. Germline values: CDR1 SEHNR, CDR2 FQNEAQ (reference sequence). The V gene end was trimmed by 4 bases and the J gene end by 5 bases; junction bases not matched to a gene: 6. The CDR3 covers 14 residues.

The J gene is TRBJ2-7, the V gene TRBV25-1, with 10 nucleotides matching TRBD2. CDR1 is MGHDK, CDR2 SYGVNS, per germline. The CDR3 is made up of 16 amino acids. J gave up 5 bases and V 1 base, and 8 bases lay outside the gene matches. The CDR3 coding sequence is TGTGCCAGCAGTGAATCTTCAGCGGGAGGGGCCCACGAGCAGTACTTC. Encoded protein: CASSESSAGGAHEQYF.

J is TRBJ1-5 and V is TRBV7-2; D gene uncertain. The CDR3 is 13 amino acids. Trimming took 8 bases from V and 2 from J, leaving 10 bases between them. The germline CDR1 and CDR2 sequences are SGHTA and FQGNSA. This CDR3 reads CASVDIGNQPQHF. Written as DNA, the CDR3 is TGTGCCAGCGTCGACATAGGCAATCAGCCCCAGCATTTT.

V usage is TRBV2 and J usage is TRBJ2-7; TRBD2 agrees at 7 bases. This CDR3 has 15 residues. CDR1 is SNHLY, CDR2 FYNNEI, per germline. V was clipped by 4 bases and J by 4 bases; unmatched bases: 10. CDR3 loop: CASSAGEGLFYEQYF. The CDR3 DNA sequence: TGTGCCAGCAGTGCGGGGGAGGGCCTGTTTTACGAGCAGTACTTC.

This chain connects TRBV28 to TRBJ2-5; 8 nucleotides match TRBD1. CDR3 length: 21 residues. The V and J ends lost 1 base and 0 bases, in that order; junction bases with no gene match: 19. Germline values: CDR1 MDHEN, CDR2 SYDVKM. This CDR3 reads CASSLFGLASGQGLYQETQYF. For the CDR3, the DNA is TGTGCCAGCAGTTTATTTGGCCTAGCCTCCGGACAGGGCTTGTACCAAGAGACCCAGTACTTC.

The genes are TRBV10-3 and TRBJ2-1; weak D call: TRBD1 (7 bases). Trimming stripped 3 bases from V and 6 bases from J, with 12 bases between. The CDR3 spans 14 residues. Germline CDR1 and CDR2: ENHRY and SYGVKD. The CDR3 region has the DNA TGTGCCATCAGTGACAGGGGGGACGGCAATGAGCAGTTCTTC. Its protein product is CAISDRGDGNEQFF.

The rearrangement uses TRBV6-6 and TRBJ2-1, with 7 nucleotides matching TRBD2. The V and J ends lost 10 bases and 7 bases, in that order; junction bases with no gene match: 19. The CDR3 extends over 16 amino acids. Germline loops: CDR1 MNHNY, CDR2 SVGAGI (reference sequence). The CDR3 DNA sequence: TGTGCCACCCAGAGAAAGCTAGCGGAAAGACAAAATGAGCAGTTCTTC. This translates into CATQRKLAERQNEQFF.

The chain has TRBV29-1 and TRBJ2-5, with unresolved D. Trimming left V 7 bases short and J 4 bases short, with 13 bases between. The CDR3 contains 12 residues. Germline CDR1 reads SQVTM; CDR2 reads ANQGSEA. CDR3 amino acids: CSALSPGETQYF. CDR3 nucleotides: TGCAGCGCCCTTAGTCCGGGAGAGACCCAGTACTTC.

CDR3 nucleotides: TGTGCCAGCAGCCAAGTATTAGCAACTAATGAAAAACTGTTTTTT. Translated: CASSQVLATNEKLFF. This chain uses TRBV4-2 with TRBJ1-4; D is ambiguous. Germline assignment: CDR1 LGHNA and CDR2 YNFKEQ. With 1 base removed from V and 0 bases from J, the gap between germline ends came to 6 bases. The length of the CDR3 is 15 residues.

The V and J genes are TRBV27 and TRBJ2-1; the match to TRBD2 covers 12 bases. This CDR3 contains 17 residues. V lost 5 bases, J lost 9 bases, and 14 bases stayed unmatched. Germline-derived CDR1 and CDR2 are MNHEY and SMNVEV (reference sequence). The CDR3 loop reads CASSIISTSGSLSEQFF. The CDR3 nucleotides read TGTGCCAGCAGTATCATATCGACTAGCGGGAGTTTAAGTGAGCAGTTCTTC.